This T cell receptor (beta chain) is from a study of blood T cell repertoires in COVID-19. Study-wide background: The United States, Italy and Spain supplied acute and convalescent COVID-19 samples.

Individuals aged 18 to 89 years were recruited from 20 to 25 US areas. In the original workflow: Estimation of nucleated cell counts was performed using reference gene primer amplification. Sequenced by immunoSEQ multiplex PCR; TCRdb stores in-frame clones only, minus some. D and trimming were read from the DNA, whereas the V and J calls and clone size are those reported in that table. The repertoire holds some 150,000 clones, approximately 87% seen once, with 1.2% in the top ten. The CDR3 is 18 amino acids. Trimming shortened V by 2 bases and J by 3 bases, and 23 bases separated the two germline ends.

V and J are TRBV5-3 and TRBJ1-2; D remains unclear. TRBV5-3 has ORF status, its function being uncertain. The source is a woman aged 30 to 39 with acute COVID-19. The sequencing input was PBMCs or T cells enriched from blood (not recorded which). The CDR3 DNA reads TGTGCCAGAAGCTTTATCAGTTTACCCCTGAGGCGTCACTATGGCTACACCTTC. Amino acid sequence: CARSFISLPLRRHYGYTF.